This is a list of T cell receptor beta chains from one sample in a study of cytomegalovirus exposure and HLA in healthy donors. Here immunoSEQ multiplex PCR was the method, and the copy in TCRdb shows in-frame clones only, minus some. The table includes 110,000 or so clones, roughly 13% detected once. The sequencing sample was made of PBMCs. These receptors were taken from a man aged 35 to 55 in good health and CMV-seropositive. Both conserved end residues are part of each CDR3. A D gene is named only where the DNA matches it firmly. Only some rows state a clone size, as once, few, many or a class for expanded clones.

CDR3aa: CASSPGLAGVETQYF; CDR3nt: TGTGCCAGCAGTCCAGGACTAGCGGGAGTAGAGACCCAGTACTTC; v_gene: TRBV6-5; j_gene: TRBJ2-5; abundance: few; d_gene: TRBD2
CDR3aa: CASSRQGLSGELFF; CDR3nt: TGTGCCAGCAGCCGACAGGGTCTAAGCGGAGAACTGTTTTTT; v_gene: TRBV28; j_gene: TRBJ1-4; abundance: few; d_gene: TRBD1
CDR3aa: CASSLSSTDTQYF; CDR3nt: TGTGCCAGCAGCTTGAGCAGCACAGATACGCAGTATTTT; v_gene: TRBV5-6; j_gene: TRBJ2-3; abundance: .; d_gene: .
CDR3aa: CASSSTGYEQYF; CDR3nt: TGCGCCAGCAGCTCTACAGGGTACGAGCAGTACTTC; v_gene: TRBV5-1; j_gene: TRBJ2-7; abundance: few; d_gene: .
CDR3aa: CASSPGLAGEVYEQYF; CDR3nt: TGCGCCAGCAGCCCAGGACTAGCGGGAGAAGTATACGAGCAGTACTTC; v_gene: TRBV5-1; j_gene: TRBJ2-7; abundance: .; d_gene: TRBD2
CDR3aa: CASSQTGVGANVLTF; CDR3nt: TGCGCCAGCAGCCAAACAGGGGTTGGGGCCAACGTCCTGACTTTC; v_gene: TRBV4-1; j_gene: TRBJ2-6; abundance: .; d_gene: TRBD1
CDR3aa: CAWSYRLNTEAFF; CDR3nt: TGTGCCTGGAGTTACAGGCTGAACACTGAAGCTTTCTTT; v_gene: TRBV30; j_gene: TRBJ1-1; abundance: .; d_gene: .
CDR3aa: CSVEERTGLYGYTF; CDR3nt: TGCAGCGTTGAAGAACGGACAGGACTCTATGGCTACACCTTC; v_gene: TRBV29-1; j_gene: TRBJ1-2; abundance: few; d_gene: TRBD1
CDR3aa: CASSPGGQGYNEQFF; CDR3nt: TGTGCCAGCAGCCCGGGCGGACAGGGCTACAATGAGCAGTTCTTC; v_gene: TRBV7-9; j_gene: TRBJ2-1; abundance: few; d_gene: TRBD1
CDR3aa: CASSLSGTVRFF; CDR3nt: TGTGCCAGCAGCTTATCCGGGACTGTTCGGTTCTTC; v_gene: TRBV7-2; j_gene: TRBJ2-1; abundance: .; d_gene: .
CDR3aa: CASSQDPLGTGKETQYF; CDR3nt: TGTGCCAGCAGCCAAGACCCCCTAGGGACAGGGAAAGAGACCCAGTACTTC; v_gene: TRBV4-2; j_gene: TRBJ2-5; abundance: .; d_gene: TRBD1
CDR3aa: CASSPRQGVEETQYF; CDR3nt: TGTGCCAGCAGCCCGAGACAGGGGGTTGAAGAGACCCAGTACTTC; v_gene: TRBV6-5; j_gene: TRBJ2-5; abundance: .; d_gene: TRBD1
CDR3aa: CASSLPETEAFF; CDR3nt: TGTGCCAGCAGCCTCCCGGAGACTGAAGCTTTCTTT; v_gene: TRBV28; j_gene: TRBJ1-1; abundance: few; d_gene: .
CDR3aa: CASNTGTVRYEQYF; CDR3nt: TGTGCCAGCAATACCGGGACAGTTCGCTACGAGCAGTACTTC; v_gene: TRBV2; j_gene: TRBJ2-7; abundance: few; d_gene: TRBD1
CDR3aa: CASSPRTRQAEQFF; CDR3nt: TGTGCCAGCAGCCCACGGACTAGACAGGCTGAGCAGTTCTTC; v_gene: TRBV9; j_gene: TRBJ2-1; abundance: once; d_gene: .
CDR3aa: CASRLAGDPYEQYF; CDR3nt: TGTGCCAGCAGGCTAGCGGGGGATCCCTACGAGCAGTACTTC; v_gene: TRBV28; j_gene: TRBJ2-7; abundance: few; d_gene: TRBD2
CDR3aa: CASSHIAGNFNEQFF; CDR3nt: TGTGCCAGCAGTCATATAGCGGGAAACTTCAATGAGCAGTTCTTC; v_gene: TRBV6-5; j_gene: TRBJ2-1; abundance: few; d_gene: TRBD2
CDR3aa: CANSFRTASNTGELFF; CDR3nt: TGCGCCAACAGCTTTCGGACAGCCTCGAACACCGGGGAGCTGTTTTTT; v_gene: TRBV5-1; j_gene: TRBJ2-2; abundance: few; d_gene: .
CDR3aa: CASRRTGATYEQYF; CDR3nt: TGTGCCAGTAGGCGGACAGGGGCAACTTACGAGCAGTACTTC; v_gene: TRBV19; j_gene: TRBJ2-7; abundance: few; d_gene: TRBD1
CDR3aa: CASSDRGETQYF; CDR3nt: TGCGCCAGCAGCGACCGGGGGGAGACCCAGTACTTC; v_gene: TRBV5-1; j_gene: TRBJ2-5; abundance: few; d_gene: .
CDR3aa: CASTGQDSNQPQHF; CDR3nt: TGTGCCAGCACGGGACAGGATAGCAATCAGCCCCAGCATTTT; v_gene: TRBV18; j_gene: TRBJ1-5; abundance: .; d_gene: TRBD1
CDR3aa: CASRLPAVYNEQFF; CDR3nt: TGTGCCAGCAGGCTGCCGGCGGTCTACAATGAGCAGTTCTTC; v_gene: TRBV28; j_gene: TRBJ2-1; abundance: .; d_gene: .
CDR3aa: CASSSGQGATYEQYF; CDR3nt: TGTGCCAGCAGCTCAGGACAGGGGGCTACCTACGAGCAGTACTTC; v_gene: TRBV7-2; j_gene: TRBJ2-7; abundance: .; d_gene: TRBD1
CDR3aa: CASSRLYTYEQYF; CDR3nt: TGTGCCAGCAGCAGACTATACACCTACGAGCAGTACTTC; v_gene: TRBV27; j_gene: TRBJ2-7; abundance: few; d_gene: .
CDR3aa: CASSLDRGNQPQHF; CDR3nt: TGTGCCAGCAGCCTCGACAGAGGAAATCAGCCCCAGCATTTT; v_gene: TRBV11-2; j_gene: TRBJ1-5; abundance: few; d_gene: .
CDR3aa: CASSLQSGQEEGYTF; CDR3nt: TGTGCCAGCAGCCTCCAAAGTGGACAGGAGGAGGGCTACACCTTC; v_gene: TRBV7-9; j_gene: TRBJ1-2; abundance: .; d_gene: TRBD1
CDR3aa: CASSLVGSYNEQFF; CDR3nt: TGTGCCAGCAGCTTAGTCGGCTCCTACAATGAGCAGTTCTTC; v_gene: TRBV7-6; j_gene: TRBJ2-1; abundance: few; d_gene: .
CDR3aa: CASSSTGIYEQYF; CDR3nt: TGTGCCAGCAGCTCCACAGGGATCTACGAGCAGTACTTC; v_gene: TRBV5-6; j_gene: TRBJ2-7; abundance: .; d_gene: .
CDR3aa: CASSIFGQGSYSNQPQHF; CDR3nt: TGTGCCAGTAGTATATTCGGACAGGGATCCTATAGCAATCAGCCCCAGCATTTT; v_gene: TRBV19; j_gene: TRBJ1-5; abundance: .; d_gene: TRBD1
CDR3aa: CASSLGDSSSYEQYF; CDR3nt: TGCGCCAGCAGCTTGGGGGACAGTTCCTCCTACGAGCAGTACTTC; v_gene: TRBV5-1; j_gene: TRBJ2-7; abundance: few; d_gene: TRBD1
CDR3aa: CASSQDRDYQNTGELFF; CDR3nt: TGCGCCAGCAGCCAAGATAGGGACTACCAGAACACCGGGGAGCTGTTTTTT; v_gene: TRBV4-3; j_gene: TRBJ2-2; abundance: few; d_gene: TRBD2
CDR3aa: CASSPDSGKDRGTDTQYF; CDR3nt: TGTGCCAGCAGCCCGGATTCAGGGAAGGACAGGGGCACAGATACGCAGTATTTT; v_gene: TRBV7-9; j_gene: TRBJ2-3; abundance: .; d_gene: TRBD1
CDR3aa: CASRLPGNQPQHF; CDR3nt: TGTGCCAGCAGGCTACCCGGTAATCAGCCCCAGCATTTT; v_gene: TRBV28; j_gene: TRBJ1-5; abundance: .; d_gene: .
CDR3aa: CAWRVGQRTEAFF; CDR3nt: TGTGCCTGGAGGGTGGGACAGCGCACTGAAGCTTTCTTT; v_gene: TRBV30; j_gene: TRBJ1-1; abundance: few; d_gene: TRBD1
CDR3aa: CASSLGGQIYNEQFF; CDR3nt: TGCGCCAGCAGCTTGGGGGGACAGATCTACAATGAGCAGTTCTTC; v_gene: TRBV5-1; j_gene: TRBJ2-1; abundance: .; d_gene: TRBD1
CDR3aa: CASSWAGGPSADTQYF; CDR3nt: TGTGCCAGCAGTTGGGCGGGAGGGCCCTCTGCAGATACGCAGTATTTT; v_gene: TRBV27; j_gene: TRBJ2-3; abundance: few; d_gene: TRBD2
CDR3aa: CASSFHRGAQTFSGNTIYF; CDR3nt: TGTGCCAGCAGCTTCCATCGGGGGGCCCAAACGTTCTCTGGAAACACCATATATTTT; v_gene: TRBV7-8; j_gene: TRBJ1-3; abundance: few; d_gene: .
CDR3aa: CASSVSNRGQPQHF; CDR3nt: TGTGCCAGCAGCGTCTCGAACAGGGGTCAGCCCCAGCATTTT; v_gene: TRBV7-9; j_gene: TRBJ1-5; abundance: few; d_gene: TRBD1
CDR3aa: CASRGARGLFF; CDR3nt: TGTGCCAGTAGAGGGGCGCGGGGGCTGTTTTTT; v_gene: TRBV19; j_gene: TRBJ1-4; abundance: .; d_gene: .
CDR3aa: CASSQGVTRALITEAFF; CDR3nt: TGCGCCAGCAGCCAAGGCGTTACGAGGGCGCTAATCACTGAAGCTTTCTTT; v_gene: TRBV4-1; j_gene: TRBJ1-1; abundance: few; d_gene: .
CDR3aa: CASSKGTSGRGTQYF; CDR3nt: TGTGCCAGCAGTAAAGGGACTAGCGGGAGGGGGACCCAGTACTTC; v_gene: TRBV2; j_gene: TRBJ2-5; abundance: .; d_gene: TRBD2
CDR3aa: CASNNYNEQFF; CDR3nt: TGTGCCAGCAACAACTACAATGAGCAGTTCTTC; v_gene: TRBV6-6; j_gene: TRBJ2-1; abundance: few; d_gene: .
CDR3aa: CASSPSDGTNEKLFF; CDR3nt: TGCGCCAGCAGCCCCTCAGACGGGACTAATGAAAAACTGTTTTTT; v_gene: TRBV5-1; j_gene: TRBJ1-4; abundance: few; d_gene: .
CDR3aa: CASSFSTGAYEQYF; CDR3nt: TGTGCCAGCAGCTTCTCCACGGGGGCCTACGAGCAGTACTTC; v_gene: TRBV5-6; j_gene: TRBJ2-7; abundance: .; d_gene: .
CDR3aa: CASSSGLEVNEQFF; CDR3nt: TGTGCCAGCAGTTCCGGACTAGAGGTCAATGAGCAGTTCTTC; v_gene: TRBV6-5; j_gene: TRBJ2-1; abundance: .; d_gene: TRBD2
CDR3aa: CASSETGGNAREAFF; CDR3nt: TGTGCCAGCAGTGAGACAGGGGGGAACGCCCGCGAAGCTTTCTTT; v_gene: TRBV6-1; j_gene: TRBJ1-1; abundance: .; d_gene: TRBD1
CDR3aa: CASKRLAGEETQYF; CDR3nt: TGTGCCAGCAAGCGTCTAGCGGGGGAGGAGACCCAGTACTTC; v_gene: TRBV6-5; j_gene: TRBJ2-5; abundance: few; d_gene: TRBD2
CDR3aa: CASSLGGDTEAFF; CDR3nt: TGTGCCAGCAGCTTAGGAGGGGACACTGAAGCTTTCTTT; v_gene: TRBV13; j_gene: TRBJ1-1; abundance: .; d_gene: .
CDR3aa: CASSLNPGATEAFF; CDR3nt: TGTGCCAGCAGTTTAAACCCGGGTGCGACTGAAGCTTTCTTT; v_gene: TRBV27; j_gene: TRBJ1-1; abundance: .; d_gene: .
CDR3aa: CASSSGTSGRNYEQYF; CDR3nt: TGTGCCAGCAGTTCGGGTACTAGCGGGAGGAACTACGAGCAGTACTTC; v_gene: TRBV6-5; j_gene: TRBJ2-7; abundance: few; d_gene: TRBD2
CDR3aa: CASSSLAGGYEQYF; CDR3nt: TGCGCCAGCAGCTCTTTAGCGGGAGGATATGAGCAGTACTTC; v_gene: TRBV5-1; j_gene: TRBJ2-7; abundance: few; d_gene: TRBD2
CDR3aa: CASLWGLADTDTQYF; CDR3nt: TGTGCCAGCCTTTGGGGACTAGCGGACACAGATACGCAGTATTTT; v_gene: TRBV2; j_gene: TRBJ2-3; abundance: few; d_gene: TRBD2
CDR3aa: CASSPKRENYEQYF; CDR3nt: TGTGCCAGCAGCCCTAAGCGGGAGAACTACGAGCAGTACTTC; v_gene: TRBV7-3; j_gene: TRBJ2-7; abundance: few; d_gene: TRBD2
CDR3aa: CASSLLFVPGTTQRDTEAFF; CDR3nt: TGCGCCAGCAGCTTATTGTTTGTGCCGGGCACCACCCAGAGGGACACTGAAGCTTTCTTT; v_gene: TRBV5-1; j_gene: TRBJ1-1; abundance: .; d_gene: .
CDR3aa: CASSETGGGGYTF; CDR3nt: TGCGCCAGCAGCGAAACAGGGGGCGGTGGCTACACCTTC; v_gene: TRBV5-1; j_gene: TRBJ1-2; abundance: few; d_gene: TRBD1
CDR3aa: CASSHLFGEQYF; CDR3nt: TGTGCCAGCAGTCACCTTTTCGGCGAGCAGTACTTC; v_gene: TRBV25-1; j_gene: TRBJ2-7; abundance: .; d_gene: .
CDR3aa: CASRPREGVAEAFF; CDR3nt: TGTGCCAGCAGACCTAGGGAGGGTGTCGCTGAAGCTTTCTTT; v_gene: TRBV5-6; j_gene: TRBJ1-1; abundance: .; d_gene: .
CDR3aa: CASSGAGAVNTEAFF; CDR3nt: TGTGCCAGCAGTGGGGCAGGGGCGGTGAACACTGAAGCTTTCTTT; v_gene: TRBV6-5; j_gene: TRBJ1-1; abundance: .; d_gene: .
CDR3aa: CASGGGEGSTEAFF; CDR3nt: TGTGCCAGCGGGGGTGGGGAGGGGAGCACTGAAGCTTTCTTT; v_gene: TRBV7-8; j_gene: TRBJ1-1; abundance: .; d_gene: .